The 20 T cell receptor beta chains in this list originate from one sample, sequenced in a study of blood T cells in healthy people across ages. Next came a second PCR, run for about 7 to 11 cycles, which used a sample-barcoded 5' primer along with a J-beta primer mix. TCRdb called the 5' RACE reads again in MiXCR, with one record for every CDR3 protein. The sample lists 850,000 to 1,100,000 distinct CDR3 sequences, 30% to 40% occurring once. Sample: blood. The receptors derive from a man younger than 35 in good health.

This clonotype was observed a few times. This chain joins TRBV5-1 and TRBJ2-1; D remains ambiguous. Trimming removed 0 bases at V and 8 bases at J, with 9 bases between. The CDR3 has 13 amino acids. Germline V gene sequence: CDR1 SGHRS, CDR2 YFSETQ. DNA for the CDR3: TGCGCCAGCAGCTTGGCCCACGGCGATGAGCAGTTCTTC. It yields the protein CASSLAHGDEQFF. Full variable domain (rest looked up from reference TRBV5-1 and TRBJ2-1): KAGVTQTPRYLIKTRGQQVTLSCSPISGHRSVSWYQQTPGQGLQFLFEYFSETQRNKGNFPGRFSGRQFSNSRSEMNVSTLELGDSALYLCASSLAHGDEQFFGPGTRLTVL.

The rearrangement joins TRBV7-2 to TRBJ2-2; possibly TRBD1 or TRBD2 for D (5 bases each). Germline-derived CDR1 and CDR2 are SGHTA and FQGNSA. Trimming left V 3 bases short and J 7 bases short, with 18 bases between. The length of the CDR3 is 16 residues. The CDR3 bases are TGTGCCAGCAGCTTTGTAACCGGGACCTCGAGCGGGGAGCTGTTTTTT. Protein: CASSFVTGTSSGELFF.

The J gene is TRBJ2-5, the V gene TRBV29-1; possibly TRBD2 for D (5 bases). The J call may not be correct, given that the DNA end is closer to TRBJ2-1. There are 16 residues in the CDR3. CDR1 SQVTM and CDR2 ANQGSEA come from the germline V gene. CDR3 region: CSVEDPGGRKQETQFF. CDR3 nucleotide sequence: TGCAGCGTTGAAGATCCAGGAGGACGGAAACAAGAGACCCAGTTCTTC.

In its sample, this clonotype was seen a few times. CDR3 region: CASRRGVRQDTEAFF. In DNA, the CDR3 is TGTGCCAGCAGACGGGGGGTCAGACAGGACACTGAAGCTTTCTTT. This sequence joins TRBV6-2 or TRBV6-3 and TRBJ1-1, with D possibly being TRBD1 (6 bases). This CDR3 comprises 15 residues. Germline loops: CDR1 MNHEY, CDR2 SVGEGT. With 6 bases removed from V and 3 bases from J, the gap between germline ends came to 17 bases.

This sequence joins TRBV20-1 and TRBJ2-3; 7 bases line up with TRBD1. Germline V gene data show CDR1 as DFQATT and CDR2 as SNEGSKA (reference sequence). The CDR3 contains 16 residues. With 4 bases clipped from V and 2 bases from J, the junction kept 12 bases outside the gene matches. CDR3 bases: TGCAGTGCTACCCACTCCACAGGGGTCACCACAGATACGCAGTATTTT. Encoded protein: CSATHSTGVTTDTQYF.

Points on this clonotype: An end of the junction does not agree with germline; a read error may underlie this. The CDR3 DNA is TGTGCCCGCAGCCAAGAGAGCTCCTACAATGAGCAGTACTTC. This encodes CARSQESSYNEQYF. V usage is TRBV4-2 and J usage is TRBJ2-1, with unresolved D. The DNA end is more similar to TRBJ2-7, so the J call may be wrong. CDR1 is LGHNA and CDR2 is YNFKEQ in the germline V gene. The CDR3 has 14 amino acids.

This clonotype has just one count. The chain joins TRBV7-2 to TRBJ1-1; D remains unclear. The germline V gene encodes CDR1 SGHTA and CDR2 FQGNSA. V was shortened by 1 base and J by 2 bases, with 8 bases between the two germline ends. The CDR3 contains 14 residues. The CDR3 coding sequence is TGTGCCAGCAGCTTAGGGTTAGACAACACTGAAGCTTTCTTT. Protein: CASSLGLDNTEAFF.

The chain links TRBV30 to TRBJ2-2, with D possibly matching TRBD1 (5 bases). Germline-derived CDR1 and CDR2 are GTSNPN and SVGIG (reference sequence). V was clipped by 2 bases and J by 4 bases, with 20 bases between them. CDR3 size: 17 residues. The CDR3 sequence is CAWSWARTRGFTGELFF. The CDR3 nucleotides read TGTGCCTGGAGTTGGGCGAGGACAAGGGGATTCACCGGGGAGCTGTTTTTT. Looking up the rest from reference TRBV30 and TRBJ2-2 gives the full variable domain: SQTIHQWPATLVQPVGSPLSLECTVEGTSNPNLYWYRQAAGRGLQLLFYSVGIGQISSEVPQNLSASRPQDRQFILSSKKLLLSDSGFYLCAWSWARTRGFTGELFFGEGSRLTVL.

As DNA, the CDR3 is TGTGCCAGCAGCTTAGAGGTTCGCACCGGGGAGCTGTTTTTT. Its protein product is CASSLEVRTGELFF. The chain uses TRBV7-7 and TRBJ2-2; unclear D gene. This CDR3 contains 14 residues. V lost 1 base and J 4 bases, leaving 7 bases between the germline ends. Germline-derived CDR1 and CDR2 are SSHAT and FNYEAQ (reference sequence).

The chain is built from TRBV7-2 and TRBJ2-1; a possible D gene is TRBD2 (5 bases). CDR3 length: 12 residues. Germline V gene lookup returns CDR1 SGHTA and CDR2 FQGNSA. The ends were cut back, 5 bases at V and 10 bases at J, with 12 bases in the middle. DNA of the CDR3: TGTGCCAGCAGCCCCTGGACTCGCGAGCAGTTCTTC. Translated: CASSPWTREQFF. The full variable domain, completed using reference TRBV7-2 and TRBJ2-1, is GAGVSQSPSNKVTEKGKDVELRCDPISGHTALYWYRQSLGQGLEFLIYFQGNSAPDKSGLPSDRFSAERTGGSVSTLTIQRTQQEDSAVYLCASSPWTREQFFGPGTRLTVL.

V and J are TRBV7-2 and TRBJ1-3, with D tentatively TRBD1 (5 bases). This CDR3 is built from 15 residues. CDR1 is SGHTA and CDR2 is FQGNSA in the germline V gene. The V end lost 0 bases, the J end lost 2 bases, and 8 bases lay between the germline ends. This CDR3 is CASSLAAGTGNTIYF. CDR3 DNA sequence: TGTGCCAGCAGCTTAGCGGCAGGGACTGGAAACACCATATATTTT. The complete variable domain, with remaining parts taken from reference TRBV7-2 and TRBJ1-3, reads GAGVSQSPSNKVTEKGKDVELRCDPISGHTALYWYRQSLGQGLEFLIYFQGNSAPDKSGLPSDRFSAERTGGSVSTLTIQRTQQEDSAVYLCASSLAAGTGNTIYFGEGSWLTVV.

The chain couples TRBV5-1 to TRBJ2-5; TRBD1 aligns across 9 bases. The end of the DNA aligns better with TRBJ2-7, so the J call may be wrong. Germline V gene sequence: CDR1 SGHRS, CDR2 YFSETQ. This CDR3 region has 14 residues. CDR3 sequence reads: CASSLTGTGSEQYF. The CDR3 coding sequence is TGCGCCAGCAGCCTGACCGGGACAGGGAGCGAGCAGTACTTC.

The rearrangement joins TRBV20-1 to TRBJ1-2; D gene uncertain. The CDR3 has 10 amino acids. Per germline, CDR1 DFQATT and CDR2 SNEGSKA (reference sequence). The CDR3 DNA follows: TGCAGGGTCAAAAACTATGGCTACACCTTC. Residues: CRVKNYGYTF.

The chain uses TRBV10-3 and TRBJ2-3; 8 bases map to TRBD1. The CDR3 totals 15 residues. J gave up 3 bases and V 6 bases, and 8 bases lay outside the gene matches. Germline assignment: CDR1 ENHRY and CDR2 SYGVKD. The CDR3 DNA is TGTGCCATCAGCGGACAGGGAGGATCTACAGATACGCAGTATTTT. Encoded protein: CAISGQGGSTDTQYF.

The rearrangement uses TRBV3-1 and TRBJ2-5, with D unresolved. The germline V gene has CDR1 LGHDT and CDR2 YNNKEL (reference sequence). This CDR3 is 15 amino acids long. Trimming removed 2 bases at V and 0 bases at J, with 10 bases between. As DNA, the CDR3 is TGTGCCAGCAGCCAATTGGGCAGCAACCAAGAGACCCAGTACTTC. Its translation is CASSQLGSNQETQYF.

In DNA form, the CDR3 reads TGTGCCAGCAGCGACAGGGTACCGGACGCGCAGTATTTT. It specifies CASSDRVPDAQYF. The chain joins TRBV9 to TRBJ2-3, with D maybe TRBD1 (6 bases). The CDR3 has 13 residues. Per germline, CDR1 SGDLS and CDR2 YYNGEE. The V and J ends lost 3 bases and 10 bases respectively, with 15 bases between them.

The CDR3 spells CASSYQSPDEQYF. In DNA form, the CDR3 reads TGTGCCAGCAGCTATCAGAGCCCAGATGAGCAGTACTTC. This chain links TRBV12-3 or TRBV12-4 with TRBJ2-5; D uncertain. The ends were cut back, 6 bases at V and 11 bases at J, with 19 bases in the middle. The CDR3 loop spans 13 amino acids.

The CDR3 is CASSRLRGDKTGAKLFF. In nucleotides, the CDR3 is TGCGCCAGCAGCCGATTGAGAGGGGATAAGACAGGGGCAAAACTGTTTTTT. The V call is TRBV5-1, the J call TRBJ1-4; 8 nucleotides agree with TRBD1. Trimming took 4 bases from V and 10 from J; bases not matched to a gene: 18. The CDR3 sequence is 17 residues long. In germline, CDR1 is SGHRS, CDR2 YFSETQ.

DNA of the CDR3: TGTGCCAGTTGTTCCGGGGGTGCTGGCTACACCTTC. Protein: CASCSGGAGYTF. This chain joins TRBV6-5 and TRBJ1-2; D is perhaps TRBD1 (5 bases). V was shortened by 9 bases and J by 7 bases, with 15 bases between the two germline ends. The CDR3 length is 12 residues. Germline CDR1 MNHEY, CDR2 SVGAGI.

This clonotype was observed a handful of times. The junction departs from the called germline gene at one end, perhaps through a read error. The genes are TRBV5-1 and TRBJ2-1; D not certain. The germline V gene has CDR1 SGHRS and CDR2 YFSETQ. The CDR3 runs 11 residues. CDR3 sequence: CVSSDYNEQFF. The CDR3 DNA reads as TGCGTCAGCAGCGATTACAATGAGCAGTTCTTC.